This TCR beta chain was recovered during a study of molecular identifiers for immune sequencing clone quantification. Study conclusions and caveats: Clonotypes topping 20 RNA copies carried over 99% of effector molecules but under 1% of naive ones.

Germline values: CDR1 MNHEY, CDR2 SMNVEV (reference sequence). This CDR3 region has 15 residues. Previously described methods and listed TCR primers were used for bulk TCR libraries. TCRdb re-derived calls from the PCR reads in MiXCR, one entry per CDR3 protein. The table records approximately 97,000 distinct CDR3 sequences, 20% to 25% of them present only once. Notes on this clonotype: Its antigen is unknown. Sequence at one end of the junction differs from germline and may be a read error.

This receptor was obtained from a human donor in good health. Some libraries in this study had Jurkat cell RNA spiked in. The rearrangement uses TRBV27 and TRBJ2-3; 8 bases agree with TRBD1. The specimen was naive CD8+ T cells from blood, with Jurkat cell RNA spiked in. Subset reported: FACS-sorted CD8+CD4-CCR7+CD45RA+ naive T cells. CDR3 amino acids: CASSNSGHGTGTQYF. The CDR3, as DNA: TGTGCCAGCTCCAATTCGGGCCACGGGACAGGTACGCAGTATTTT.